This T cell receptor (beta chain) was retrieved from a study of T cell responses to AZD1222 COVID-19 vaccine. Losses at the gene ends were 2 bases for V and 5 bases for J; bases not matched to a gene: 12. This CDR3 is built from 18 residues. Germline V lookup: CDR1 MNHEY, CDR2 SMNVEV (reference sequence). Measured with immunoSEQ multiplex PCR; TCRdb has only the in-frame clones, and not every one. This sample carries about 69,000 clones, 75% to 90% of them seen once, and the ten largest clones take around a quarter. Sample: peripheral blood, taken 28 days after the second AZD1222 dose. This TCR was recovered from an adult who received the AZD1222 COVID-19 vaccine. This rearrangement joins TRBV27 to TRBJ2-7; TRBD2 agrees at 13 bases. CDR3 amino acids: CASSLQGTSGTLYHEQYF. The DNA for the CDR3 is TGTGCCAGCAGTTTACAAGGGACTAGCGGGACGCTCTACCACGAGCAGTACTTC.